Presented here are 2 T cell receptor beta chains from one specimen sequenced in a study of T cell changes during pregnancy in multiple sclerosis. Sequencing was performed with immunoSEQ multiplex PCR; in TCRdb, only in-frame clones are kept and a portion is missing. Seen here are some 55,000 clones, around 87% observed once, and the top ten hold roughly 5%. Sequencing used peripheral blood from another person, used as feeder cells. The receptor set was obtained from a human donor whose cells served as feeder cells for cultures in a pregnancy study.

The rearrangement joins TRBV27 to TRBJ1-5; D is unclear. The ends were cut back, 1 base at V and 0 bases at J, with 16 bases in the middle. CDR3 length: 18 residues. Germline CDR1 MNHEY, CDR2 SMNVEV (reference sequence). DNA of the CDR3: TGTGCCAGCAGTTTATGGGCCTCCGGGAGATATAGCAATCAGCCCCAGCATTTT. Protein: CASSLWASGRYSNQPQHF.

V gene TRBV6-1 combines with J gene TRBJ2-4; D not certain. CDR1 is MNHNS, CDR2 SASEGT, per germline. The CDR3 is 13 amino acids. The V end was cut by 0 bases, the J end by 1 base, with 1 base between. The DNA of the CDR3 is TGTGCCAGCAGTGAAGCGGCCAAAAACATTCAGTACTTC. It yields the protein CASSEAAKNIQYF.